A selection of T cell receptor beta chains follows, all from one sample in a study of CD8 T cells in ankylosing spondylitis. TCRdb fed the 5' RACE reads into MiXCR, producing one record per CDR3 protein. Of fewer than 180,000 distinct CDR3 sequences listed, around 42% are singletons. The sequenced sample consisted of synovial fluid, either unsorted or a sorted T cell fraction (not recorded which). The receptors were gathered from a male donor with ankylosing spondylitis. The CDR3 runs from the conserved cysteine through the conserved F or W. A D gene is named only where the DNA matches it firmly. Some rows have no size entry. The others give once, few or many, or a class for an expanded clone.

abundance: many
d_gene: NA
len: 16
j_gene: TRBJ1-5
v_gene: TRBV20-1
CDR3nt: TGCAGTGCTAGAGATAGGGTGATGTTTAGCAATCAGCCCCAGCATTTT
CDR3aa: CSARDRVMFSNQPQHF

abundance: NA
d_gene: NA
len: 12
j_gene: TRBJ2-7
v_gene: TRBV28
CDR3nt: TGTGCCAGCACCAGACGAGGGTACGAGCAGTACTTC
CDR3aa: CASTRRGYEQYF

abundance: NA
d_gene: NA
len: 12
j_gene: TRBJ2-3
v_gene: TRBV25-1
CDR3nt: TGTGCCAGCACTTCAGCAGGGGATACGCAGTATTTT
CDR3aa: CASTSAGDTQYF

abundance: many
d_gene: NA
len: 13
j_gene: TRBJ2-7
v_gene: TRBV9
CDR3nt: TGTGCCAGCAGCGACCCGAACAGAAACGAGCAGTACTTC
CDR3aa: CASSDPNRNEQYF

abundance: few
d_gene: NA
len: 15
j_gene: TRBJ2-7
v_gene: TRBV28
CDR3nt: TGTGCCAGCAGTTTTTGTGTCTTTGTAGGTTGCGAGCAGTACTTC
CDR3aa: CASSFCVFVGCEQYF

abundance: few
d_gene: NA
len: 17
j_gene: TRBJ1-2
v_gene: TRBV4-3
CDR3nt: TGCGCCAGCAGCCAAGATCTGGAAGTAGGCCCGATTTATGGCTACACCTTC
CDR3aa: CASSQDLEVGPIYGYTF

abundance: NA
d_gene: NA
len: 14
j_gene: TRBJ1-5
v_gene: TRBV7-2
CDR3nt: TGTGCCAGCAGCTTAGGCTGGCTGCGGCAGCCCCAGCATTTT
CDR3aa: CASSLGWLRQPQHF

abundance: NA
d_gene: TRBD2
len: 16
j_gene: TRBJ2-1
v_gene: TRBV10-3
CDR3nt: TGTGCCATAGCTAGCGGGAGTGGAATCCCCCAAGATGAGCAGTTCTTC
CDR3aa: CAIASGSGIPQDEQFF

abundance: NA
d_gene: NA
len: 14
j_gene: TRBJ2-1
v_gene: TRBV6-2/TRBV6-3
CDR3nt: TGTGCCAGCAGTTACGGGGGACTCCGCAATGAGCAGTTCTTC
CDR3aa: CASSYGGLRNEQFF

abundance: NA
d_gene: NA
len: 15
j_gene: TRBJ2-1
v_gene: TRBV4-3
CDR3nt: TGCGCCAGCAGCGAAGGCACAGGATACTACAATGAGCAGTTCTTC
CDR3aa: CASSEGTGYYNEQFF